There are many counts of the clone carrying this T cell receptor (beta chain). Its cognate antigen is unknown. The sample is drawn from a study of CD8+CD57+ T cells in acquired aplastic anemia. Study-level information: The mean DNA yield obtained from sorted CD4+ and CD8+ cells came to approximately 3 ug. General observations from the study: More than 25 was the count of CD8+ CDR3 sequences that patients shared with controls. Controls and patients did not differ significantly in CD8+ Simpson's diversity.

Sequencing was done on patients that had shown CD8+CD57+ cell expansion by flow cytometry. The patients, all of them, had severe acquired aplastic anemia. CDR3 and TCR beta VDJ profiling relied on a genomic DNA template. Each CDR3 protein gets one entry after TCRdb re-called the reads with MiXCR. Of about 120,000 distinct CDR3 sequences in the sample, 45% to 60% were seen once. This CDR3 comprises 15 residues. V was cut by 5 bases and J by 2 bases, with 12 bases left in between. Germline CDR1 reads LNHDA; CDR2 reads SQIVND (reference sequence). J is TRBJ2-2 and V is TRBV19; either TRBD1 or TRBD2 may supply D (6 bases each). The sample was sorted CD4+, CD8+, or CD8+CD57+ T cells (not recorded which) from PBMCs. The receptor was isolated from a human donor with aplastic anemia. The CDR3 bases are TGTGCCAGTAGTGTAGGGGGGCCAAACACCGGGGAGCTGTTTTTT. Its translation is CASSVGGPNTGELFF.